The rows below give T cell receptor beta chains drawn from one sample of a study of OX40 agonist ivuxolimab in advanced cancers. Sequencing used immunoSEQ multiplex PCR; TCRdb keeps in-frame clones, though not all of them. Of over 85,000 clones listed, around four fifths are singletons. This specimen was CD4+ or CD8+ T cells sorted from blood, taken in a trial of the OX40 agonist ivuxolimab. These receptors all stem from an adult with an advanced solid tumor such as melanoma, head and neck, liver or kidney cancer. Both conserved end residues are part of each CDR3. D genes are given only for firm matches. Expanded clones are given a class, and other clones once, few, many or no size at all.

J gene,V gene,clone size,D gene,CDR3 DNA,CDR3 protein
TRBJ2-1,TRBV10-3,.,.,TGTGCCATCAGTGAAAATCGGGACAATGAGCAGTTCTTC,CAISENRDNEQFF
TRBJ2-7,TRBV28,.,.,TGTGCCAGCAGTCCGCTCTCGAAGACACATAGCTACGAGCAGTACTTC,CASSPLSKTHSYEQYF
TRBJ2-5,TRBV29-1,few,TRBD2,TGCAGCGCCCAGACTAGCGGGGGGGTAGAGACCCAGTACTTC,CSAQTSGGVETQYF
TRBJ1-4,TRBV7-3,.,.,TGTGCCAGCAGCCTGGATAATGAAAAACTGTTTTTT,CASSLDNEKLFF
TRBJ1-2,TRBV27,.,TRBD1,TGTGCCAGCAGTTTAACCAGACAGGGGGCGGAAAAAGGCTATGGCTACACCTTC,CASSLTRQGAEKGYGYTF
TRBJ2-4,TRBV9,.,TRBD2,TGTGCCAGCAGCCCACTAGCGTCGGGTACAAACATTCAGTACTTC,CASSPLASGTNIQYF
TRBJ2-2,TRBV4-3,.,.,TGCGCCAGCAGCCAAGCCAGGGGTGGTACCGGGGAGCTGTTTTTT,CASSQARGGTGELFF
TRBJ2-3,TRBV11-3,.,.,TGTGCCAGCAGCTTAAGGTCGGGGGGCACAGATACGCAGTATTTT,CASSLRSGGTDTQYF
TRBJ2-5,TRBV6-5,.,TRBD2,TGTGCCAGTGCGCGGGGGCAAGAGACCCAGTACTTC,CASARGQETQYF
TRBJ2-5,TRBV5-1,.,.,TGCGCCAGCAGCTTGGATGGGGGGCCGGTAGAGACCCAGTACTTC,CASSLDGGPVETQYF
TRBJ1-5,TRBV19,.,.,TGTGCCAGTAGAACAGGGAGGGATCAGCCCCAGCATTTT,CASRTGRDQPQHF
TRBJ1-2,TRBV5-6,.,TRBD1,TGTGCCAGCAGCTTGGCAGGGGGCGTTAGGTCCATCTATGGCTACACCTTC,CASSLAGGVRSIYGYTF
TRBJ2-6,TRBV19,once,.,TGTGCCAGCGAGAGCTCTGGGGCCAACGTCCTGACTTTC,CASESSGANVLTF
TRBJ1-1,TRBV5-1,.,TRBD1,TGCGCCAGCAGCTTGTGGGACAGGGAGAACACTGAAGCTTTCTTT,CASSLWDRENTEAFF
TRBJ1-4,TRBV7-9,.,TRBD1,TGTGCCAGCAGCTTGGGACAGGGGGCGGAAAAACTGTTTTTT,CASSLGQGAEKLFF
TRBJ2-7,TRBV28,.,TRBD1,TGTGCCAGCAGAACTCCTACAGGGGGACCTTCCTACGAGCAGTACTTC,CASRTPTGGPSYEQYF
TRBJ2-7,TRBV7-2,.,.,TGTGCCAGCAGCCAGCAACTGGGAGCCTACGAGCAGTACTTC,CASSQQLGAYEQYF
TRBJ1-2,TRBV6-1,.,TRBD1,TGTGCCAGCAGGGAGTCGACAGGGCCCAACTATGGCTACACCTTC,CASRESTGPNYGYTF
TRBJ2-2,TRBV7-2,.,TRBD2,TGTGCCAGCAGCTTAGGGGGAGGGGTTAGGAACACCGGGGAGCTGTTTTTT,CASSLGGGVRNTGELFF
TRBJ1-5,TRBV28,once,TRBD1,TGTGCCAGCAGTTTCCCCAGGGGGCGCCTAAGCAATCAGCCCCAGCATTTT,CASSFPRGRLSNQPQHF
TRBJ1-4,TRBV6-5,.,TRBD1,TGTGCCAGCAGTTACACGATCCCGGGACAGGGTGAAAAACTGTTTTTT,CASSYTIPGQGEKLFF
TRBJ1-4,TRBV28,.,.,TGTGCCAGCAGTTCCTCTGGACTCACAACTAATGAAAAACTGTTTTTT,CASSSSGLTTNEKLFF
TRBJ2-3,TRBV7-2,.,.,TGTGCCAGCAGCCCCAAGGGACTCCAACCGAGCACAGATACGCAGTATTTT,CASSPKGLQPSTDTQYF
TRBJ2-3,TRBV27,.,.,TGTGCCAGCAGGTCTTCGCGGACAGATACGCAGTATTTT,CASRSSRTDTQYF
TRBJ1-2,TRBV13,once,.,TGTGCCTGCTCGTGGTCGGGGGGCCGTCATAACTATGGCTACACCTTC,CACSWSGGRHNYGYTF
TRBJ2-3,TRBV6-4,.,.,TGTGCCAGCAGTGAGTCGCAGGCCACAGATACGCAGTATTTT,CASSESQATDTQYF
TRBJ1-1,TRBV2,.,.,TGTGCCAGCAGTCGGGATTCTCCAATTCACACTGAAGCTTTCTTT,CASSRDSPIHTEAFF
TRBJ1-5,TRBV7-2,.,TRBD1,TGTGCCAGCAGCTTAGTAGGGACAGGGAATCAGCCCCAGCATTTT,CASSLVGTGNQPQHF
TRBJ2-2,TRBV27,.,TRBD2,TGTGCCAGCAGTTTAAATGCGGGGGGGCTGTCCGGGGAGCTGTTTTTT,CASSLNAGGLSGELFF
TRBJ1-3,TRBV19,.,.,TGTGCCAGCTTCCGGGACTCCCACTCTGGAAACACCATATATTTT,CASFRDSHSGNTIYF
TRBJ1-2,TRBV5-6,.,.,TGTGCCAGCTCTAGTACAGGCTCATATGGCTACACCTTC,CASSSTGSYGYTF
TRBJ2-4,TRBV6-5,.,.,TGTGCCAGCAGACCCCCGTGGGGACCCCCCATTCAGTACTTC,CASRPPWGPPIQYF
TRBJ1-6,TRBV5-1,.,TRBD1,TGCGCCAGCAGCTTATACGGGACAGCCTATAATTCACCCCTCCACTTT,CASSLYGTAYNSPLHF
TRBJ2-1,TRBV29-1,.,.,TGCAGCATCGGAGGTGGAGGTTACAATGAGCAGTTCTTC,CSIGGGGYNEQFF
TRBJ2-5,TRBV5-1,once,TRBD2,TGCGCCAGCAGCTTGCAATCGGCGGCTAGCGGGGGAGAGACCCAGTACTTC,CASSLQSAASGGETQYF
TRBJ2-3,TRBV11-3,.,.,TGTGCCAGCAGCCCTGGACAGAGCACAGATACGCAGTATTTT,CASSPGQSTDTQYF
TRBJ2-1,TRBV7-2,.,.,TGTGCCAGCAGCCAGTCCCAGAGCTCCTACAATGAGCAGTTCTTC,CASSQSQSSYNEQFF
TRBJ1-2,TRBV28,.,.,TGTGCCAGCAGTTTCCGCGGTAACTATGGCTACACCTTC,CASSFRGNYGYTF
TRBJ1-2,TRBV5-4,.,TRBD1,TGTGCCAGCAGCATACCTGGACAGGGCTTGGCTGGCTACACCTTC,CASSIPGQGLAGYTF
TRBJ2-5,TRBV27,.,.,TGTGCCAGCAGTTATATAGCCAAAGAGACCCAGTACTTC,CASSYIAKETQYF
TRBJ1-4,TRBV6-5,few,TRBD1,TGTGCCAGCAGTCCGGGACAGGGACGGGAAAAACTGTTTTTT,CASSPGQGREKLFF
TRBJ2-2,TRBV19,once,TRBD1,TGTGCCAGTAACCGACAGGGTTATACCGGGGAGCTGTTTTTT,CASNRQGYTGELFF
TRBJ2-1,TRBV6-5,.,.,TGTGCCAGCAGCCCCCCCGGGACATTCGACAATGAGCAGTTCTTC,CASSPPGTFDNEQFF
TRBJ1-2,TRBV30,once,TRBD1,TGTGCCTCTTCACAGGGGGCGGCGGGCTATGGCTACACCTTC,CASSQGAAGYGYTF
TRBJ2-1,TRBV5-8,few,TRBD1,TGTGCCAGCACCACGGACAGGGGCGTCAATGAGCAGTTCTTC,CASTTDRGVNEQFF
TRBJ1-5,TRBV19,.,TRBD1,TGTGCCAGTAGGCGAGACCGGGACAGTTACAATCAGCCCCAGCATTTT,CASRRDRDSYNQPQHF
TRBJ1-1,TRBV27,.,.,TGTGCCAGCAGTTCGGCCCTCGGGGGGCGCGCCACTGAAGCTTTCTTT,CASSSALGGRATEAFF
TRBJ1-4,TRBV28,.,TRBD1,TGTGCCAGCAGTTCCGGGACAGGAAAGGAAAAACTGTTTTTT,CASSSGTGKEKLFF
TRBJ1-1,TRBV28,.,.,TGTGCCAGCAGTCGTGACGGCCTGAACACTGAAGCTTTCTTT,CASSRDGLNTEAFF
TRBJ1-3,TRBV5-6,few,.,TGTGCCAGCAGCCAAAAACCGACAGCCTTAAACACCATATATTTT,CASSQKPTALNTIYF
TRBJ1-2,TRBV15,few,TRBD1,TGTGCCACCAGCCCGGACAGGGGAACCTATGGCTACACCTTC,CATSPDRGTYGYTF
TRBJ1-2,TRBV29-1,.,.,TGCAGCGTTGAAGGTGTGTATCTGATGGGCTACACCTTC,CSVEGVYLMGYTF
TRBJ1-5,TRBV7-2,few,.,TGTGCCAGCAGCTTAAGCCAGGTCAATCAGCCCCAGCATTTT,CASSLSQVNQPQHF